Following are 26 T cell receptor beta chains from one sample sequenced in a study of breast tumors, draining lymph nodes, adjacent tissues. Breast cancer patients provided tissue from their axillary draining lymph nodes. One entry per CDR3 protein results from TCRdb running MiXCR on the multiplex PCR reads. The sample includes approximately 140,000 distinct CDR3 sequences, around a third of them seen just once. The sequencing sample was made of axillary lymph node tissue. The source of these receptors is a female donor with breast cancer. Some clones in this sample may be carry-over from other donors' samples.

This clonotype showed up many times. The chain combines TRBV28 with TRBJ2-7; D is possibly TRBD1 (6 bases). The CDR3 has 14 amino acids. Germline loops: CDR1 MDHEN, CDR2 SYDVKM. The V end was cut by 2 bases, the J end by 5 bases, with 13 bases between. The DNA of the CDR3 is TGTGCCAGCAGTTTAGGCCAGGGGTCCGACGAGCAGTACTTC. Translated: CASSLGQGSDEQYF.

Notes on this clonotype: A much larger clone lies a single base off, so this may be a read error. This chain joins TRBV19 and TRBJ1-3; no reliable D call. The CDR3 runs 18 residues. Germline assignment: CDR1 LNHDA and CDR2 SQIVND (reference sequence). CDR3 amino acids: CASSPSGSTLFSGNTTYF. DNA for the CDR3: TGTGCCAGTAGTCCCAGCGGCAGTACTTTATTCTCTGGAAACACCACATATTTT.

This clonotype was recorded a few times. A much larger clone differs from this one at a single base, so this may be a read error. In DNA form, the CDR3 reads TGCGCCAGCAGCTTGGCTATGGCACCTAATTCACCCTTCCACTTT. Translating it yields CASSLAMAPNSPFHF. V and J are TRBV5-1 and TRBJ1-6, with D unclear. The CDR3 covers 15 residues. The germline V gene has CDR1 SGHRS and CDR2 YFSETQ.

For the CDR3, the DNA is TGTGCCAGCTCACCATCGGAGACTGAAGCTTTCTTT. This codes for CASSPSETEAFF. The chain employs TRBV18 and TRBJ1-1, with D unclear. Germline loops: CDR1 KGHSH, CDR2 LQKENI. Trimming left V 2 bases short and J 5 bases short, with 6 bases between. CDR3 length: 12 residues. Using reference TRBV18 and TRBJ1-1 for the parts outside the CDR3, the full variable domain is NAGVMQNPRHLVRRRGQEARLRCSPMKGHSHVYWYRQLPEEGLKFMVYLQKENIIDESGMPKERFSAEFPKEGPSILRIQQVVRGDSAAYFCASSPSETEAFFGQGTRLTVV.

In its sample, this clonotype was seen many times. The chain carries TRBV7-2 and TRBJ1-6, with 11 bases aligning to TRBD1. With 5 bases clipped from V and 10 bases from J, the junction kept 7 bases outside the gene matches. From germline, CDR1 is SGHTA and CDR2 FQGNSA. The CDR3 contains 15 residues. The CDR3 here is CASSSRTGGASPLHF. The CDR3 DNA reads TGTGCCAGCAGCAGCCGGACAGGGGGCGCGTCACCCCTCCACTTT.

This clonotype was seen at least ten times. The chain links TRBV13 to TRBJ2-1, with 7 bases matching TRBD2. This CDR3 comprises 16 residues. The V and J ends lost 1 base and 5 bases, in that order; junction bases with no gene match: 8. Germline CDR1 PRHDT, CDR2 FYEKMQ (reference sequence). The CDR3 DNA reads TGTGCCAGCAGCTTAGTACAGCCCGGGGGGAACAATGAGCAGTTCTTC. It specifies CASSLVQPGGNNEQFF.

Regarding this clonotype: Compared with germline, one end of the junction differs, possibly owing to a read error. V and J are TRBV5-1 and TRBJ2-5, with D perhaps being TRBD1 or TRBD2 (5 bases each). The CDR3 consists of 14 residues. Germline CDR1 reads SGHRS; CDR2 reads YFSETQ. The CDR3 protein is CASSSGRIQEAQYF. For the CDR3, the DNA is TGCGCCAGCAGCTCGGGACGGATACAAGAGGCCCAGTACTTC.

V gene TRBV13 combines with J gene TRBJ2-7; 7 bases align to TRBD1. CDR1 PRHDT and CDR2 FYEKMQ come from the germline V gene (reference sequence). The V and J ends lost 2 bases and 4 bases, in that order; junction bases with no gene match: 5. The CDR3 is 14 amino acids. The CDR3 is CASSLRDRTYEQYF. The CDR3 DNA is TGTGCCAGCAGCTTACGGGACAGAACTTACGAGCAGTACTTC.

This clonotype was recorded many times. The genes are TRBV25-1 and TRBJ2-5; 7 bases line up with TRBD2. V lost 6 bases and J lost 1; bases outside the gene matches: 14. This CDR3 comprises 17 residues. Per germline, CDR1 MGHDK and CDR2 SYGVNS. In nucleotides, the CDR3 is TGTGCCAGCAGCGTATCCGGGGGAGGGCCGGGCCAAGAGACCCAGTACTTC. Translation: CASSVSGGGPGQETQYF.

This clonotype occurred many times. This chain connects TRBV7-9 to TRBJ2-3; 12 positions match TRBD2. The V gene's germline CDR1 is SEHNR and CDR2 FQNEAQ (reference sequence). With V trimmed by 3 bases and J by 2 bases, 3 bases remained unmatched. The CDR3 runs 16 residues. For the CDR3, the DNA is TGTGCCAGCAGCTTGGGACTAGCGGGCTACACAGATACGCAGTATTTT. Amino acids: CASSLGLAGYTDTQYF.

Comments on this clonotype: Relative to the germline gene, one junction end is altered; a read error may explain this. The chain recombines TRBV7-8 with TRBJ1-4; D gene uncertain. CDR3 length: 14 residues. Germline CDR1 reads SGHVS; CDR2 reads FQNEAQ. CDR3 loop: CASSLGTANGKLFF. The CDR3 DNA follows: TGTGCCAGCAGCTTAGGGACCGCAAATGGAAAACTGTTTTTT.

This clonotype was recorded many times. The chain is built from TRBV20-1 and TRBJ1-2, with a possible D match to TRBD1 (6 bases). V lost 2 bases, J lost 8 bases, and 18 bases lay in between. There are 14 residues in the CDR3. The germline V gene encodes CDR1 DFQATT and CDR2 SNEGSKA (reference sequence). The CDR3 loop reads CSARNRELLGGYTF. The CDR3 coding sequence is TGCAGTGCTAGAAACAGGGAGCTCTTGGGCGGCTACACCTTC.

This chain links TRBV9 with TRBJ2-7; weak D call: TRBD2 (6 bases). The V gene's germline CDR1 is SGDLS and CDR2 YYNGEE. Trimming cost V 4 bases and J 3 bases, with 17 bases left between them. This CDR3 has 15 amino acids. In nucleotides, the CDR3 is TGTGCCAGCAGCAAGGCGGAGGGCCGAAACTACGAGCAGTACTTC. Translation: CASSKAEGRNYEQYF.

This clonotype was seen at least ten times. The CDR3 here is CSAEWSRGETQYF. For the CDR3, the DNA is TGCAGCGCCGAATGGTCCAGGGGGGAGACCCAGTACTTC. V is TRBV29-1 and J is TRBJ2-5; 7 bases are shared with TRBD1. V was pared by 7 bases and J by 5 bases, with 10 bases of the junction left unmatched. Germline V gene data show CDR1 as SQVTM and CDR2 as ANQGSEA. CDR3 size: 13 residues. Looking up the rest from reference TRBV29-1 and TRBJ2-5 gives the full variable domain: SAVISQKPSRDICQRGTSLTIQCQVDSQVTMMFWYRQQPGQSLTLIATANQGSEATYESGFVIDKFPISRPNLTFSTLTVSNMSPEDSSIYLCSAEWSRGETQYFGPGTRLLVL.

This clonotype was seen many times. V gene TRBV5-1 combines with J gene TRBJ2-4, with D maybe TRBD2 (5 bases). Germline V gene sequence: CDR1 SGHRS, CDR2 YFSETQ. CDR3 length equals 19 residues. Deletions cut 0 bases from V and 0 bases from J, with 19 bases between. CDR3 region: CASSLASTMPSGAKNIQYF. The CDR3 DNA follows: TGCGCCAGCAGCTTGGCCTCGACTATGCCGTCAGGAGCCAAAAACATTCAGTACTTC.

This clonotype was found many times. The genes are TRBV5-1 and TRBJ2-3; D perhaps matches TRBD2 (7 bases). This CDR3 has 15 residues. Deletions cut 2 bases from V and 0 bases from J, with 10 bases between. Per the germline V gene, CDR1 is SGHRS and CDR2 is YFSETQ. DNA for the CDR3: TGCGCCAGCAGCTTCGGGGGGCAAAGCACAGATACGCAGTATTTT. Encoded protein: CASSFGGQSTDTQYF.

V usage is TRBV2 and J usage is TRBJ1-5; tentatively, D is TRBD1 (6 bases). Germline values: CDR1 SNHLY, CDR2 FYNNEI. V was cut by 6 bases and J by 3 bases, with 12 bases left in between. This CDR3 has 14 residues. The DNA of the CDR3 is TGTGCCAGCAGCCTTACAGGGTACAATCAGCCCCAGCATTTT. This encodes CASSLTGYNQPQHF.

The chain joins TRBV5-1 to TRBJ2-7; 7 bases match TRBD2. J gave up 7 bases and V 3 bases, and 4 bases lay outside the gene matches. CDR3 size: 12 residues. CDR1 is SGHRS, CDR2 YFSETQ, per germline. Written as DNA, the CDR3 is TGCGCCAGCAGCTCAGCGGGGAGTGAGCAGTACTTC. This encodes CASSSAGSEQYF.

This clonotype was observed a few times. This chain connects TRBV6-1 to TRBJ2-2; 7 bases align to TRBD2. V dropped 10 bases and J dropped 3; count of bases not matched to a gene: 8. The CDR3 sequence is 14 residues long. The germline CDR1 and CDR2 sequences are MNHNS and SASEGT. This CDR3 is CANRRGGDTGELFF. CDR3 in DNA: TGTGCCAACAGGCGCGGGGGTGACACCGGGGAGCTGTTTTTT.

This rearrangement joins TRBV4-3 to TRBJ2-5; 8 bases agree with TRBD1. This CDR3 region has 15 residues. The germline V gene has CDR1 LGHNA and CDR2 YSLEER. V shed 4 bases, J shed 9 bases, and the junction held 13 bases outside the gene matches. The CDR3 region has the DNA TGCGCCAGCAGCCCAGACAGGGGATACACTCAGCCCCAGTACTTC. It codes for CASSPDRGYTQPQYF.

This clonotype was seen repeatedly, ten times or more. Here the CDR3 DNA reads TGTGCCTGGAGTCGGAATCGACAGCTCCGTTTCGGTGGCTACACCTTC. Translated: CAWSRNRQLRFGGYTF. The gene calls are TRBV30 and TRBJ1-2, with D maybe TRBD1 (5 bases). CDR1 and CDR2 (germline): GTSNPN, SVGIG (reference sequence). This CDR3 has 16 residues. The germline V and J ends were trimmed by 2 bases and 7 bases, with 23 bases remaining between them. The full variable domain, its missing parts supplied by reference TRBV30 and TRBJ1-2, is SQTIHQWPATLVQPVGSPLSLECTVEGTSNPNLYWYRQAAGRGLQLLFYSVGIGQISSEVPQNLSASRPQDRQFILSSKKLLLSDSGFYLCAWSRNRQLRFGGYTFGSGTRLTVV.

Remarks on this clonotype: This may arise from a read error, as a much more abundant clone is one base away. The chain employs TRBV6-1 and TRBJ1-2, with 8 bases lining up with TRBD1. The germline V gene has CDR1 MNHNS and CDR2 SASEGT. The V gene end was trimmed by 5 bases and the J gene end by 4 bases; junction bases not matched to a gene: 6. This CDR3 is built from 14 residues. The CDR3 DNA sequence: TGTGCCAGCAGTCCGAACAGGGGGTCCTATGGCTACACCTTC. Amino acid sequence: CASSPNRGSYGYTF.

This clonotype was counted only a few times. V usage is TRBV4-1 and J usage is TRBJ2-3; D is undetermined. CDR1 and CDR2 (germline): MGHRA, YSYEKL. The CDR3 is made up of 14 amino acids. The germline V and J ends were trimmed by 0 bases and 11 bases, with 15 bases remaining between them. CDR3 sequence (DNA): TGCGCCAGCAGCCAAGACCGGGTAGCCAATGAGCAGTATTTT. Its protein is CASSQDRVANEQYF.

This clonotype showed up many times. The chain recombines TRBV20-1 with TRBJ1-3, with unresolved D. V was clipped by 3 bases and J by 0 bases, with 12 bases between them. The CDR3 contains 15 residues. The germline gives CDR1 DFQATT, CDR2 SNEGSKA (reference sequence). CDR3 sequence reads: CSASSGSSSGNTIYF. The CDR3 bases are TGCAGTGCTAGTTCGGGTTCGAGCTCTGGAAACACCATATATTTT.

This clonotype has a count of ten or more. The chain carries TRBV10-3 and TRBJ1-5; D remains ambiguous. Trimming cost V 0 bases and J 6 bases, with 3 bases left between them. The CDR3 loop spans 12 amino acids. Germline V gene lookup returns CDR1 ENHRY and CDR2 SYGVKD. CDR3 coding DNA: TGTGCCATCAGTGAGTCGGGTCAGCCCCAGCATTTT. Translated, it gives CAISESGQPQHF.

As regards this clonotype: A read error may be the cause here, since a much bigger clone is one base away. This chain uses TRBV20-1 with TRBJ1-1; D gene uncertain. Per the germline V gene, CDR1 is DFQATT and CDR2 is SNEGSKA (reference sequence). The CDR3 runs 13 residues. CDR3 loop: CSATIPGNTEALF. Here the CDR3 DNA reads TGCAGTGCTACTATACCCGGGAACACTGAAGCTCTCTTT.